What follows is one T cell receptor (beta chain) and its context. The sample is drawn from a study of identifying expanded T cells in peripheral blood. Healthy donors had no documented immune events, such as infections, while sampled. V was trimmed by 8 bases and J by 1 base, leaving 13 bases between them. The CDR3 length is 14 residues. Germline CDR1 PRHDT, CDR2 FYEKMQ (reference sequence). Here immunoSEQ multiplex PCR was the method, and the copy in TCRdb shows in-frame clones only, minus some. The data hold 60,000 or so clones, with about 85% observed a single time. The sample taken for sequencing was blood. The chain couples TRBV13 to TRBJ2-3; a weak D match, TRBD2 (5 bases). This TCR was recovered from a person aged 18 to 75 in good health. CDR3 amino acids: CASAGGWGTDTQYF. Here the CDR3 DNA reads TGTGCCAGCGCGGGTGGGTGGGGCACAGATACGCAGTATTTT.